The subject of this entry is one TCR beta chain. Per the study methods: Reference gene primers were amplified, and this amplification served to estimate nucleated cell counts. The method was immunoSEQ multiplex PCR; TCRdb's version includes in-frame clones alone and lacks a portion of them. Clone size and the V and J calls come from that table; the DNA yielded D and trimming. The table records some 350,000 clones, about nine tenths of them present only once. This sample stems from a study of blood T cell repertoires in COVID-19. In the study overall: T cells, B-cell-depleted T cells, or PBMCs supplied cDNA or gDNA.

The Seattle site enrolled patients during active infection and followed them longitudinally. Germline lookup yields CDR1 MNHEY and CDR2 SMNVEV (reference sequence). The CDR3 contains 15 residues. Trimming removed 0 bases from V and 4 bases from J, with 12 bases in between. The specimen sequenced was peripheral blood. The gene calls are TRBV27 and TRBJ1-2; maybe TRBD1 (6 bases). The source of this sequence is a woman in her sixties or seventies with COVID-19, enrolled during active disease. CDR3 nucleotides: TGTGCCAGCAGTTTATCGAACAGGGCAACCTATGGCTACACCTTC. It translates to CASSLSNRATYGYTF.